This T cell receptor beta chain appears in the sequencing data of a study of T cells in tumors after PD-1 blockade. The table lists this clone with a count of one. The germline gene is not matched at one end of the junction; a read error may be the cause. This CDR3 has 19 residues. The V gene's germline CDR1 is SNHLY and CDR2 FYNNEI. The protocol was immunoSEQ multiplex PCR, while the TCRdb copy is restricted to in-frame clones and leaves out a portion. Of 14,000 to 15,000 clones detected, roughly 87% appear once; the ten largest clones hold about 22%. The chain links TRBV2 to TRBJ2-1, with TRBD2 matching over 9 bases. This clonotype originated in a human donor with basal cell carcinoma. The specimen was PBMCs, collected after anti-PD-1 treatment. DNA of the CDR3: TGTCCCAGCTGTTACGGGTGGGCGCGGGAGGGGAGCTCCTACAATGAGCAGTTCTTC. Protein sequence: CPSCYGWAREGSSYNEQFF.